This T cell receptor (beta chain) originates from a study of CD8+CD57+ T cells in acquired aplastic anemia. Looking at the study overall: Average DNA yield from sorted CD4+ and CD8+ cells was approximately 3 ug. Study-wide findings and caveats: Roughly 31 CD8+ CDR3 sequences occurred in both the patients and the controls.

TCR beta VDJ and CDR3 were profiled, and genomic DNA was the template. TCRdb recomputed calls from the reads with MiXCR, one row per CDR3 protein. The sample lists hundreds of thousands of distinct CDR3 sequences, 56% occurring once. The junction had 5 bases not matched to a gene; V was cut back by 0 bases and J by 0 bases. Germline V gives CDR1 SGDLS, CDR2 YYNGEE. The CDR3 is made up of 16 amino acids. A note on this clonotype: Antigen unknown.

Selection for sequencing was limited to patients who had shown CD8+CD57+ cell expansion by flow cytometry. A severe acquired aplastic anemia diagnosis applied to all patients. The sequenced sample was sorted CD4+, CD8+, or CD8+CD57+ T cells (not recorded which) from PBMCs. The sequence came from a human donor with aplastic anemia. The V call is TRBV9, the J call TRBJ2-7; 8 bases agree with TRBD2. Written as DNA, the CDR3 is TGTGCCAGCAGCGTAGGCGCGGGGGGAAGCTCCTACGAGCAGTACTTC. It codes for CASSVGAGGSSYEQYF.